A single sample gave rise to the 28 T cell receptor beta chains below, sequenced in a study of OX40 agonist ivuxolimab in advanced cancers. Libraries came from the immunoSEQ multiplex PCR assay. Sourced from immuneACCESS, this table was stored by TCRdb with only in-frame sequences that have V and J called. A share of the clones is absent; for the studies checked, an unresolved V gene accounts for under half, and the remainder has no known explanation. Counted in this sample were about 49,000 clones; around 80% of them appeared once. In total, the top ten clones hold about 1.5% of the sample. This material consisted of CD4+ or CD8+ T cells sorted from blood, taken in a trial of the OX40 agonist ivuxolimab. Receptors were obtained from an adult with an advanced solid tumor such as melanoma, head and neck, liver or kidney cancer.

The gene calls are TRBV18 and TRBJ1-1; D perhaps matches TRBD1 (5 bases). CDR3 length: 13 residues. The germline V gene has CDR1 KGHSH and CDR2 LQKENI. Trimming took 2 bases from V and 10 from J, leaving 14 bases between them. This CDR3 is CASSPEMEGRAFF. The CDR3 DNA reads TGTGCCAGCTCACCAGAGATGGAGGGGCGAGCTTTCTTT.

V usage is TRBV28 and J usage is TRBJ1-6; D not resolved. The V end lost 2 bases, the J end lost 10 bases, and 9 bases lay between the germline ends. The germline V gene encodes CDR1 MDHEN and CDR2 SYDVKM. The CDR3 totals 13 residues. CDR3 sequence reads: CASSLNLQSPLHF. The CDR3, as DNA: TGTGCCAGCAGTTTAAACCTTCAGTCACCCCTCCACTTT.

This chain connects TRBV29-1 to TRBJ1-1; the D gene is possibly TRBD1 (5 bases). V was shortened by 4 bases and J by 7 bases, with 31 bases between the two germline ends. The germline V gene encodes CDR1 SQVTM and CDR2 ANQGSEA. The CDR3 contains 18 residues. CDR3 sequence reads: CSVGRQGGGSGSRIEAFF. The CDR3, as DNA: TGCAGCGTTGGTAGGCAGGGAGGCGGGAGCGGGTCAAGGATTGAAGCTTTCTTT.

This chain joins TRBV7-2 and TRBJ1-4; no definite D call. Trimming shortened V by 5 bases and J by 8 bases, and 18 bases separated the two germline ends. Looked up from germline, CDR1 is SGHTA and CDR2 is FQGNSA. This CDR3 region has 15 residues. CDR3 loop: CASSITGSAGEKLFF. DNA of the CDR3: TGTGCCAGCAGCATTACCGGGTCCGCGGGCGAAAAACTGTTTTTT.

The V gene is TRBV28, the J gene TRBJ2-3; D unclear. V shed 2 bases and J shed 1 base, with 16 bases lying between them. Germline CDR1 is MDHEN and CDR2 is SYDVKM. The CDR3 runs 17 residues. CDR3 bases: TGTGCCAGCAGTTTAAGATCCAGTGTTTTTGGCACAGATACGCAGTATTTT. Encoded protein: CASSLRSSVFGTDTQYF.

The chain uses TRBV29-1 and TRBJ2-7; D gene ambiguous. This CDR3 region has 14 residues. Germline assignment: CDR1 SQVTM and CDR2 ANQGSEA. V lost 5 bases to trimming and J lost 2 bases, with 16 bases between them. This CDR3 reads CSVRKRTTTYEQYF. The CDR3 region has the DNA TGCAGCGTTCGCAAGAGGACCACCACCTACGAGCAGTACTTC.

The rearrangement joins TRBV12-5 to TRBJ2-1; maybe TRBD1 (5 bases). Germline V gene sequence: CDR1 LGHNT, CDR2 FRNRAP. V was cut by 8 bases and J by 5 bases, with 16 bases left in between. The length of the CDR3 is 14 residues. In nucleotides, the CDR3 is TGTGCTAGTAGTCTCCTTGCAGGGCACAATGAGCAGTTCTTC. Protein product: CASSLLAGHNEQFF.

The chain couples TRBV27 to TRBJ2-7, with D possibly being TRBD1 (6 bases). This CDR3 contains 14 residues. V was pared by 4 bases and J by 1 base, with 11 bases between. CDR1 is MNHEY, CDR2 SMNVEV, per germline (reference sequence). This chain's CDR3 is CASSYRAGSYEQYF. CDR3 sequence (DNA): TGTGCCAGCAGTTACAGGGCGGGTTCCTACGAGCAGTACTTC.

The genes are TRBV29-1 and TRBJ2-1; no definite D call. Germline V gene sequence: CDR1 SQVTM, CDR2 ANQGSEA. Trimming left V 4 bases short and J 8 bases short, with 15 bases between. The CDR3 covers 13 residues. The CDR3 is CSVAYLLKDEQFF. The CDR3 DNA is TGCAGCGTTGCCTACCTGCTTAAGGATGAGCAGTTCTTC.

V is TRBV5-6 and J is TRBJ2-3, with D perhaps matching TRBD1 or TRBD2 (6 bases each). Germline V CDR1 and CDR2: SGHDT, YYEEEE. The CDR3 totals 13 residues. Trimming shortened V by 7 bases and J by 5 bases, and 14 bases separated the two germline ends. The CDR3 sequence is CASGGGPGDTQYF. CDR3 coding DNA: TGTGCCAGCGGAGGGGGTCCTGGAGATACGCAGTATTTT.

Points on this clone: The limits of the CDR3 on the DNA are not certain, so only TCRdb's listed CDR3 is given. V is TRBV1 and J is TRBJ2-1; the table's D call TRBD2 went unverified against the DNA. TRBV1 is a recognized pseudogene. The CDR3 is 16 residues long, ends included. This CDR3 reads CTSDVAGGSRWNEQFF.

The genes are TRBV7-9 and TRBJ1-1; the D is unclear. V lost 5 bases and J 8 bases, leaving 12 bases between the germline ends. CDR1 SEHNR and CDR2 FQNEAQ come from the germline V gene (reference sequence). The CDR3 spans 12 residues. The CDR3 nucleotides are TGTGCCAGCAGCCCAAGCGGTCTGGAAGCTTTCTTT. Protein sequence: CASSPSGLEAFF. Variable domain in full (rest from reference TRBV7-9 and TRBJ1-1): DTGVSQNPRHKITKRGQNVTFRCDPISEHNRLYWYRQTLGQGPEFLTYFQNEAQLEKSRLLSDRFSAERPKGSFSTLEIQRTEQGDSAMYLCASSPSGLEAFFGQGTRLTVV.

The table lists this clone with a count of one. This sequence joins TRBV7-2 and TRBJ2-2, with no clear D. The CDR3 is 13 residues long. Germline CDR1 SGHTA, CDR2 FQGNSA. V lost 1 base and J lost 1, with 1 base in between. The CDR3 protein is CASSLGNTGELFF. The DNA for the CDR3 is TGTGCCAGCAGCTTAGGGAACACCGGGGAGCTGTTTTTT. Together with reference TRBV7-2 and TRBJ2-2, the CDR3 gives the full variable domain: GAGVSQSPSNKVTEKGKDVELRCDPISGHTALYWYRQSLGQGLEFLIYFQGNSAPDKSGLPSDRFSAERTGGSVSTLTIQRTQQEDSAVYLCASSLGNTGELFFGEGSRLTVL.

This clone came up once. The chain carries TRBV5-8 and TRBJ2-6; D is unclear. V lost 2 bases and J lost 4, with 7 bases in between. Germline loops: CDR1 SGHTS, CDR2 YDEGEE. This CDR3 contains 14 residues. In DNA, the CDR3 is TGTGCCAGCAGCTTCCAACGGGGGGCCAACGTCCTGACTTTC. This sequence encodes CASSFQRGANVLTF.

The J gene is TRBJ2-7, the V gene TRBV15; 7 nucleotides align to TRBD2. Germline-derived CDR1 and CDR2 are LNHNV and YYDKDF (reference sequence). The CDR3 runs to 14 residues. J was trimmed by 2 bases and V by 2 bases; bases with no gene match: 3. The CDR3 bases are TGTGCCACCAGCAGACAGGGAGGGGCCTACGAGCAGTACTTC. Translation: CATSRQGGAYEQYF.

This chain joins TRBV11-2 and TRBJ1-3; D not certain. CDR3 length: 14 amino acids. Germline CDR1 is SGHAT and CDR2 is FQNNGV. V was pared by 4 bases and J by 1 base, with 8 bases between. The CDR3 coding sequence is TGTGCCAGCAGCTCGCCCGGGTCTGGAAACACCATATATTTT. Its protein is CASSSPGSGNTIYF.

This chain links TRBV4-3 with TRBJ2-1, with no clear D. Germline CDR1 and CDR2: LGHNA and YSLEER. V gave up 1 base and J gave up 6 bases, with 13 bases separating them. The length of the CDR3 is 15 residues. CDR3 residues: CASSQGAGRGNEQFF. CDR3 coding DNA: TGCGCCAGCAGCCAAGGGGCAGGAAGAGGCAATGAGCAGTTCTTC.

The chain combines TRBV5-1 with TRBJ2-2, with D perhaps matching TRBD2 (5 bases). Germline V gene data show CDR1 as SGHRS and CDR2 as YFSETQ. The length of the CDR3 is 15 residues. V was clipped by 3 bases and J by 7 bases, with 16 bases between them. The CDR3 nucleotides are TGCGCCAGCAGCTACCTCGGGGTCTCTGGCGGGGAGCTGTTTTTT. As protein: CASSYLGVSGGELFF.

This clone was found once. The chain links TRBV7-2 to TRBJ2-2; D ambiguous. Germline lookup yields CDR1 SGHTA and CDR2 FQGNSA. This CDR3 has 14 amino acids. Trimming took 1 base from V and 6 from J, leaving 9 bases between them. Here the CDR3 reads CASSLEVVSGELFF. Written as DNA, the CDR3 is TGTGCCAGCAGCTTAGAGGTGGTTTCCGGGGAGCTGTTTTTT.

The chain uses TRBV29-1 and TRBJ1-6, with 8 positions matching TRBD1. Germline V gene data show CDR1 as SQVTM and CDR2 as ANQGSEA. The CDR3 runs 13 residues. V lost 7 bases and J lost 3; bases outside the gene matches: 2. The CDR3 nucleotides read TGCAGCGCCGGACAGGGCTATAATTCACCCCTCCACTTT. Its translation: CSAGQGYNSPLHF.

This clone was detected only a few times. V and J are TRBV7-9 and TRBJ1-2, with D maybe TRBD1 (5 bases). The CDR3 totals 13 residues. Trimming took off 5 bases at V and 0 bases at J, with 7 bases between the two ends. Germline CDR1 is SEHNR and CDR2 is FQNEAQ (reference sequence). Written as DNA, the CDR3 is TGTGCCAGCAGCCTGGGGGCTAACTATGGCTACACCTTC. It is translated as CASSLGANYGYTF.

This clone appeared once. This chain connects TRBV5-1 to TRBJ2-3; 12 bases map to TRBD2. CDR3 length equals 15 residues. CDR1 and CDR2 (germline): SGHRS, YFSETQ. V gave up 3 bases and J gave up 6 bases; unmatched junction bases: 5. DNA for the CDR3: TGCGCCAGCAGCTCGATGACTAGCGGGAGTGATACGCAGTATTTT. Translated: CASSSMTSGSDTQYF.

V is TRBV5-8 and J is TRBJ2-3; D is possibly TRBD2 (5 bases). This CDR3 is 14 amino acids long. Germline V gene sequence: CDR1 SGHTS, CDR2 YDEGEE. Trimming removed 2 bases from V and 1 base from J, with 8 bases in between. CDR3 residues: CASSFGRRTDTQYF. For the CDR3, the DNA is TGTGCCAGCAGCTTTGGGAGACGCACAGATACGCAGTATTTT. Full variable domain (rest looked up from reference TRBV5-8 and TRBJ2-3): EAGVTQSPTHLIKTRGQQATLRCSPISGHTSVYWYQQALGLGLQFLLWYDEGEERNRGNFPPRFSGRQFPNYSSELNVNALELEDSALYLCASSFGRRTDTQYFGPGTRLTVL.

The chain joins TRBV7-8 to TRBJ2-1; TRBD2 matches 7 bases. Germline loops: CDR1 SGHVS, CDR2 FQNEAQ. CDR3 length equals 15 residues. The J segment lost 1 base and the V segment lost 2 bases, leaving 2 bases of the junction unmatched. The DNA for the CDR3 is TGTGCCAGCAGCTTAAGTAGCGGGTCCTACAATGAGCAGTTCTTC. This translates into CASSLSSGSYNEQFF.

The V gene is TRBV19, the J gene TRBJ2-2; possibly TRBD2 for D (5 bases). The CDR3 runs to 17 residues. The V gene's germline CDR1 is LNHDA and CDR2 SQIVND (reference sequence). The V gene lost 5 bases and the J gene lost 2 bases, with 18 bases spanning the gap. CDR3 region: CASSSRRQRLNTGELFF. CDR3 nucleotide sequence: TGTGCCAGTAGTTCCCGACGTCAGCGGCTAAACACCGGGGAGCTGTTTTTT.

The chain joins TRBV11-2 to TRBJ2-6; D is ambiguous. The germline V gene has CDR1 SGHAT and CDR2 FQNNGV. CDR3 length equals 15 residues. The germline V and J ends were trimmed by 2 bases and 4 bases, with 9 bases remaining between them. CDR3 nucleotide sequence: TGTGCCAGCAGCTTATCAAGAGCGGGGGCCAACGTCCTGACTTTC. The encoded protein is CASSLSRAGANVLTF.

The V call is TRBV27, the J call TRBJ2-7; 10 bases are a match to TRBD2. Germline lookup yields CDR1 MNHEY and CDR2 SMNVEV (reference sequence). V trimming: 2 bases; J trimming: 4 bases; junction bases outside the gene matches: 17. The CDR3 has 19 amino acids. This CDR3 is CASSLAGTSDQTIGYEQYF. The CDR3, as DNA: TGTGCCAGCAGTTTAGCCGGGACTAGCGATCAAACTATTGGGTACGAGCAGTACTTC.

The chain has TRBV7-9 and TRBJ1-2; D perhaps matches TRBD1 (5 bases). This CDR3 comprises 13 residues. The V and J ends lost 1 base and 6 bases respectively, with 9 bases between them. The germline V gene has CDR1 SEHNR and CDR2 FQNEAQ (reference sequence). The CDR3 nucleotides are TGTGCCAGCAGCTTAGTGCAGGGAAATGGCTACACCTTC. Amino acid sequence: CASSLVQGNGYTF.